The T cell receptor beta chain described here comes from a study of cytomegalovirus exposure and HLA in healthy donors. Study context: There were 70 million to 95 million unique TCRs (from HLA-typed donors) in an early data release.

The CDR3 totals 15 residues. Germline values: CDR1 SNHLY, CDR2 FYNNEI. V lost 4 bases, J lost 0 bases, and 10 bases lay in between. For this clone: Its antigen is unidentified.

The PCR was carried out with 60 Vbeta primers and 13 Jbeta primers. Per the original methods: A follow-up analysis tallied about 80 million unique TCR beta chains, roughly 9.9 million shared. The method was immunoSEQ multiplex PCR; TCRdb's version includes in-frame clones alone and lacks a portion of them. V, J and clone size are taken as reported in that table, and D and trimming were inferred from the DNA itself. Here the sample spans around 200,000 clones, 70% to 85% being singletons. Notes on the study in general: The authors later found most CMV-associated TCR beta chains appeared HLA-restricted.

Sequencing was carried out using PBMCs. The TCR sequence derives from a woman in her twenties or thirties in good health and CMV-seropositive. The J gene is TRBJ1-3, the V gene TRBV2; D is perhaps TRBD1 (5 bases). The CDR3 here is CASSVGGYSGNTIYF. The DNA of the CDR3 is TGTGCCAGCAGTGTGGGGGGATACTCTGGAAACACCATATATTTT.